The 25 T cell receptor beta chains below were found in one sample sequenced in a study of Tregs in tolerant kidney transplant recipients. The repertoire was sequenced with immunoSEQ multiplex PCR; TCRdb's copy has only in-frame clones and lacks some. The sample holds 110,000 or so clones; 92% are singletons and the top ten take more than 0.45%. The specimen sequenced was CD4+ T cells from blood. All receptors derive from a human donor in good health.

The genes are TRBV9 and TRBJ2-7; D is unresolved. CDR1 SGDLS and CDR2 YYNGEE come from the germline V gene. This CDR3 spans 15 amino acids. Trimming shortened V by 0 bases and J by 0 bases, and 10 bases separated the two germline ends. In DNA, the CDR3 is TGTGCCAGCAGCGTAGGGCAGATAAACTCCTACGAGCAGTACTTC. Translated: CASSVGQINSYEQYF.

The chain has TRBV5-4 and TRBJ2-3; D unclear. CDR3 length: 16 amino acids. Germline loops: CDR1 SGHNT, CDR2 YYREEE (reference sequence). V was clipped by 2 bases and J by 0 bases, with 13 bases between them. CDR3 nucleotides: TGTGCCAGCAGCTTTATGCCAGGCACTAGCACAGATACGCAGTATTTT. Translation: CASSFMPGTSTDTQYF.

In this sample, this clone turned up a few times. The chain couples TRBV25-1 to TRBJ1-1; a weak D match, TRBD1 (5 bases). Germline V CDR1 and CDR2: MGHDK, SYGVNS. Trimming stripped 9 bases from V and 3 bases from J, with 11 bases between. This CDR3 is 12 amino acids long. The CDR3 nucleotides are TGTGCCAGTCCTCAGGGTCACACTGAAGCTTTCTTT. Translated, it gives CASPQGHTEAFF.

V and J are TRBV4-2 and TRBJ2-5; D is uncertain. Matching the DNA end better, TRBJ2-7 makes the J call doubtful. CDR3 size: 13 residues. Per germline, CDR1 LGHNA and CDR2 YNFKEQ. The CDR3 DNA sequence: TGTGCCAGCAGCCAAGGTATAGGTTACGAGCAGTACTTC. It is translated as CASSQGIGYEQYF.

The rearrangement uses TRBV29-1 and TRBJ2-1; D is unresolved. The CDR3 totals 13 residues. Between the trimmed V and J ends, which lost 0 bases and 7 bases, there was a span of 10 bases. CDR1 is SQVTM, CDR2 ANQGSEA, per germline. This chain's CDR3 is CSVEDRYGNEQFF. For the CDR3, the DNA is TGCAGCGTTGAAGACAGGTACGGAAATGAGCAGTTCTTC.

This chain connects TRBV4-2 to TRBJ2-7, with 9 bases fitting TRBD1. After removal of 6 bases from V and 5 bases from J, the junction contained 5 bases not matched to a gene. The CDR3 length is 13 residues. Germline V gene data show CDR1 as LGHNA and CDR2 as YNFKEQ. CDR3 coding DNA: TGTGCCAGCAGTCGCGGGACAGGGAACGAGCAGTACTTC. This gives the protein CASSRGTGNEQYF.

The CDR3 is CAWSVRQAAWVETQYF. The DNA of the CDR3 is TGTGCCTGGAGTGTACGTCAGGCCGCATGGGTTGAGACCCAGTACTTC. The chain uses TRBV30 and TRBJ2-5; no definite D call. V shed 0 bases and J shed 5 bases, with 19 bases lying between them. This CDR3 contains 16 residues. Germline V gives CDR1 GTSNPN, CDR2 SVGIG (reference sequence).

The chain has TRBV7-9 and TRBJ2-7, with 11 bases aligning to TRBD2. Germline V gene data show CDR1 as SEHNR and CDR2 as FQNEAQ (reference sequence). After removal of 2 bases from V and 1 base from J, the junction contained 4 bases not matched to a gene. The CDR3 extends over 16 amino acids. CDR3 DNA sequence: TGTGCCAGCAGCTTACCGGGACTAGCGGTGTCCTACGAGCAGTACTTC. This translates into CASSLPGLAVSYEQYF.

The CDR3 DNA reads TGTGCCAGCAGCTTCGGCGGGGATTCCTACAATGAGCAGTTCTTC. Amino acids: CASSFGGDSYNEQFF. The chain recombines TRBV11-2 with TRBJ2-1, with D maybe TRBD2 (6 bases). The CDR3 loop spans 15 amino acids. CDR1 is SGHAT, CDR2 FQNNGV, per germline. Trimming stripped 3 bases from V and 1 base from J, with 10 bases between.

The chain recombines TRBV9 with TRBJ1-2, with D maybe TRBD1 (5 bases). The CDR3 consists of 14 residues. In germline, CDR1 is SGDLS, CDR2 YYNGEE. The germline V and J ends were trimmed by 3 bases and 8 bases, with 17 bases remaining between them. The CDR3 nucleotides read TGTGCCAGCAGCGATGGGACCGCGAGGAGAGGCTACACCTTC. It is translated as CASSDGTARRGYTF.

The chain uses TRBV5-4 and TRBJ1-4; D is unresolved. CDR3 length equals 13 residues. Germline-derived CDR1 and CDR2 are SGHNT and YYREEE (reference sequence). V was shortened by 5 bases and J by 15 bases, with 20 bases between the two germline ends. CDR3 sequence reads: CASSRGQTGGLFF. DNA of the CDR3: TGTGCCAGCAGTCGCGGGCAGACTGGAGGGTTGTTTTTT.

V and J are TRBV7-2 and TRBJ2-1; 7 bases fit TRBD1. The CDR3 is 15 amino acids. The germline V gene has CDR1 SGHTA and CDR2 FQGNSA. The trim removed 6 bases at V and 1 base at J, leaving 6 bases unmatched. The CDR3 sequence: CASSPQGWSYNEQFF. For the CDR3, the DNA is TGTGCCAGCAGTCCACAGGGGTGGTCCTACAATGAGCAGTTCTTC.

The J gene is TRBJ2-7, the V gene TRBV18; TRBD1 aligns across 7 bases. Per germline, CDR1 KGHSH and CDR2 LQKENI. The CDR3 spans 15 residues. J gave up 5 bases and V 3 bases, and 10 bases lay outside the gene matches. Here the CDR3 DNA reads TGTGCCAGCTCACCTAGAGCAGGGGGTCTGAACGAGCAGTACTTC. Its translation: CASSPRAGGLNEQYF.

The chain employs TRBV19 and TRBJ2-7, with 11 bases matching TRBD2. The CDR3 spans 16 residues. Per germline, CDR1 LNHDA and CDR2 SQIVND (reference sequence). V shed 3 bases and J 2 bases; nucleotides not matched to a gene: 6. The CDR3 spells CASSMGGLAEPYEQYF. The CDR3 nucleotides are TGTGCCAGTAGTATGGGGGGACTAGCGGAACCCTACGAGCAGTACTTC.

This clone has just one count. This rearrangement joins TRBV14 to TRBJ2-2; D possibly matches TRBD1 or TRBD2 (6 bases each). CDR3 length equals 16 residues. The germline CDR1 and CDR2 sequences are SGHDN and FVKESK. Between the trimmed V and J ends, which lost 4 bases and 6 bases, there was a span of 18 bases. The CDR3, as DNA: TGTGCCAGCAGCCGCCTGGTGGGGGGCGAGTCCGGGGAGCTGTTTTTT. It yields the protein CASSRLVGGESGELFF.

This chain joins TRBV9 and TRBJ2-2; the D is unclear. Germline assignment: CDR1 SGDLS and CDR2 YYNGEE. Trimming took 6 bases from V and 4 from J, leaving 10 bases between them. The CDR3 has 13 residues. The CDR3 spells CASTFAATGELFF. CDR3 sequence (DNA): TGTGCCAGCACCTTTGCAGCCACCGGGGAGCTGTTTTTT.

The CDR3 nucleotides read TGTGCCAGCAGCTTGGCCGGCGGTCGTCGCCTTTACGAGCAGTACTTC. Its translation is CASSLAGGRRLYEQYF. The rearrangement links TRBV5-4 to TRBJ2-7, with D uncertain. This CDR3 region has 16 residues. CDR1 SGHNT and CDR2 YYREEE come from the germline V gene (reference sequence). V dropped 0 bases and J dropped 4 bases, with 17 bases sitting between them.

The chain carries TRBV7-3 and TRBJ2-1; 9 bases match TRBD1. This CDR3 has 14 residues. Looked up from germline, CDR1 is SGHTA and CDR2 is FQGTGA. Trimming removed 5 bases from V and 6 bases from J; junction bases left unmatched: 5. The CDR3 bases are TGTGCCAGCAGCCGACAGGGGGTGGTCAATGAGCAGTTCTTC. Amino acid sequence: CASSRQGVVNEQFF.

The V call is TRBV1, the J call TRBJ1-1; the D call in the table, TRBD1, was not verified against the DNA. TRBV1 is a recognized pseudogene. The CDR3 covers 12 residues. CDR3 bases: TGCACCAAGAAAACAGGTAACACTGAAGCTTTCTTT. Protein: CTKKTGNTEAFF.

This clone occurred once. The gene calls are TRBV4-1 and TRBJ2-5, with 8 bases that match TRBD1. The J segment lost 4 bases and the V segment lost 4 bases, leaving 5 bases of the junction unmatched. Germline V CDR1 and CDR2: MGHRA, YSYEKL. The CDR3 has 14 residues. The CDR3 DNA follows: TGCGCCAGCAGCCCGGGACAGGCCTTAGAGACCCAGTACTTC. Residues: CASSPGQALETQYF.

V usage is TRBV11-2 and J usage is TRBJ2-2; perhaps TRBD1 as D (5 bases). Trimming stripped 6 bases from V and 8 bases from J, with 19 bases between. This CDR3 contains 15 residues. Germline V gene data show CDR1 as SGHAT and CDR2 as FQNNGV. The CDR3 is CASSNRGASAGELFF. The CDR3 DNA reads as TGTGCCAGCAGTAACCGTGGGGCTTCGGCTGGGGAGCTGTTTTTT.

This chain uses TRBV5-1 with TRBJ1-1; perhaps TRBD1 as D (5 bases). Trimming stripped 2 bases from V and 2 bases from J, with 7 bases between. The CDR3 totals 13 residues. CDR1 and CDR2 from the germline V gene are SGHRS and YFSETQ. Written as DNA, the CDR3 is TGCGCCAGCAGCTTCGGGGGAAACACTGAAGCTTTCTTT. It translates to CASSFGGNTEAFF.

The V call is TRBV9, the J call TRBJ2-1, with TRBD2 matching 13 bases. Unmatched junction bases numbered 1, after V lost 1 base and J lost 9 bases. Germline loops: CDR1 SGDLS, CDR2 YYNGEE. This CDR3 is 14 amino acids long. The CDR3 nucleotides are TGTGCCAGCAGCGTACGACTAGCGGGAGGTGAGCAGTTCTTC. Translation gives CASSVRLAGGEQFF. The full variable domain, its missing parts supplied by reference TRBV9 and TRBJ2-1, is DSGVTQTPKHLITATGQRVTLRCSPRSGDLSVYWYQQSLDQGLQFLIQYYNGEERAKGNILERFSAQQFPDLHSELNLSSLELGDSALYFCASSVRLAGGEQFFGPGTRLTVL.

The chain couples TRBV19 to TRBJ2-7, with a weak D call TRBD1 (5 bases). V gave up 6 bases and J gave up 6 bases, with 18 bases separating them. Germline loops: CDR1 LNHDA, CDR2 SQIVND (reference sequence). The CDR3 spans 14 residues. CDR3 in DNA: TGTGCCAGTAGCCCCGTGAAGGGGCGAAGCGAGCAGTACTTC. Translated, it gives CASSPVKGRSEQYF.

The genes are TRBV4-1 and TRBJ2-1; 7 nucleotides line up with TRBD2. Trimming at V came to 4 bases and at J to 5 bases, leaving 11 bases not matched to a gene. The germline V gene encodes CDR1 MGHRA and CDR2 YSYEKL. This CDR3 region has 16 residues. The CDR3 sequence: CASSPQRGGGNNEQFF. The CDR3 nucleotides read TGCGCCAGCAGCCCCCAGCGGGGCGGGGGAAACAATGAGCAGTTCTTC.